This T cell receptor (beta chain) was documented in a study of molecular identifiers for immune sequencing clone quantification. Study details: For replicates, RNA isolated from 20,000 or 100,000 naive CD8 cells was divided into five portions, of which four were sequenced. Findings and caveats of the study: Amid about a million naive cells, spiked Jurkat TCR RNA from one cell was reportedly still detectable. Under 1% of molecules in naive cells, but over 97% of effector molecules, belonged to clones above 20 RNA copies.

Sorting defined naive CD8 T cells as CD8+CD4-CCR7+CD45RA+. MiXCR was run by TCRdb on the PCR reads, yielding one entry per CDR3 protein. The table records about 40,000 distinct CDR3 sequences, approximately 18% of them present only once. The V gene's germline CDR1 is SGHDT and CDR2 YYEEEE. The CDR3 totals 15 residues. About this clonotype: Its antigen is undetermined. Being one base from a much bigger clone, this may be a read error.

Sequencing input: naive CD8+ T cells from blood, with Jurkat cell RNA spiked in. Subset described: FACS-sorted CD8+CD4-CCR7+CD45RA+ naive T cells. The genes are TRBV5-6 and TRBJ1-5, with TRBD1 matching 7 bases. The sequence derives from a human donor in good health. Some libraries in this study had Jurkat cell RNA spiked in. CDR3 residues: CASSWPGQQHQSQHF. The CDR3 coding sequence is TGTGCCAGCAGCTGGCCGGGACAGCAACATCAGTCCCAGCATTTT.